What follows are 2 T cell receptor beta chains derived from one specimen sequenced in a study of T cell repertoires in cytomegalovirus infection. TCRdb processed the reads anew with MiXCR; each CDR3 protein has one entry. Among 90,000 to 130,000 distinct CDR3 sequences listed, roughly 9.1% were seen once. Their antigens are not known. Sequencing used PBMCs, sequenced either directly or after in vitro stimulation (not recorded which). These receptor sequences come from a human donor in good health (CMV status not recorded). Some clones in this sample may be carry-over from other donors' samples.

This clonotype was picked up many times. The chain has TRBV7-9 and TRBJ2-3; D is uncertain. This CDR3 has 10 amino acids. Trimming removed 8 bases from V and 2 bases from J, with 2 bases in between. Per the germline V gene, CDR1 is SEHNR and CDR2 is FQNEAQ (reference sequence). CDR3: CASSTDTQYF. The DNA of the CDR3 is TGTGCCAGCTCCACAGATACGCAGTATTTT. Full variable domain (missing parts from reference TRBV7-9 and TRBJ2-3): DTGVSQNPRHKITKRGQNVTFRCDPISEHNRLYWYRQTLGQGPEFLTYFQNEAQLEKSRLLSDRFSAERPKGSFSTLEIQRTEQGDSAMYLCASSTDTQYFGPGTRLTVL.

This clonotype turned up a few times. The V call is TRBV20-1, the J call TRBJ2-5; 9 bases are shared with TRBD1. V was pared by 3 bases and J by 4 bases, with 9 bases of the junction left unmatched. The germline V gene has CDR1 DFQATT and CDR2 SNEGSKA (reference sequence). The CDR3 contains 15 residues. CDR3 residues: CSARDRGRGVETQYF. CDR3 bases: TGCAGTGCTAGGGACAGGGGCCGCGGGGTAGAGACCCAGTACTTC.